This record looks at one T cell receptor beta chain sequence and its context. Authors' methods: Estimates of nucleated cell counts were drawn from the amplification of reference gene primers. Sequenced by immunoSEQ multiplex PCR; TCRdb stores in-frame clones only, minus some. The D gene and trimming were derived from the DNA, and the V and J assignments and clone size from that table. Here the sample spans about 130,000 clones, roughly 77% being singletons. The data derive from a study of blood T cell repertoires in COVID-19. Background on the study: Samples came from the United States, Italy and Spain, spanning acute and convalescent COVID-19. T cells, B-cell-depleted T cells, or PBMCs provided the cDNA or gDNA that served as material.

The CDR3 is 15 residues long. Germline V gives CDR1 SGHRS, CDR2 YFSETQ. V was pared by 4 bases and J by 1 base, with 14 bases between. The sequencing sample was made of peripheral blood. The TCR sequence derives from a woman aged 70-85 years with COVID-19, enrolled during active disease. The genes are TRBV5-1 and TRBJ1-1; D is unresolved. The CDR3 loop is CASSPELSPNTEAFF. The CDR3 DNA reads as TGCGCCAGCAGCCCGGAGTTGAGTCCGAACACTGAAGCTTTCTTT.